The entry below describes one TCR beta chain. Germline CDR1 and CDR2: LGHDT and YNNKEL (reference sequence). The V end was cut by 8 bases, the J end by 6 bases, with 17 bases between. CDR3 size: 14 residues. This entry is derived from a study of control samples from healthy donors and cancer patients. The protocol was immunoSEQ multiplex PCR, while the TCRdb copy is restricted to in-frame clones and leaves out a portion. The sample has over 90,000 clones, around 92% seen once. The J gene is TRBJ2-4, the V gene TRBV3-1 (or the pseudogene TRBV3-2); D may be TRBD2 (6 bases). This clonotype originated in a woman aged 18-29 years in good health. Sequencing input: blood. CDR3 region: CASSQDGGVNIQYF. CDR3 coding DNA: TGTGCCAGCTCTCAAGATGGAGGGGTAAACATTCAGTACTTC.